This TCR beta chain derives from a study of cytomegalovirus exposure and HLA in healthy donors. PCR primers comprised 60 Vbeta and 13 Jbeta primers. The assay was immunoSEQ multiplex PCR, and TCRdb's table has in-frame clones only and misses some. The table lists about 130,000 clones, less than 80% of them singletons. With 1 base clipped from V and 5 bases from J, the junction kept 4 bases outside the gene matches. The CDR3 extends over 14 amino acids. The germline gives CDR1 SGHTA, CDR2 FQGNSA. Findings and caveats of the study: In a later analysis, HLA-associated beta chains showed higher expansion and lower generation probabilities than comparable chains. Through in vitro validation, three CMV-associated chains were shown to be specific for CMV antigens. Within an earlier analysis, most TCR beta V segments proved productive either about 87% or about 30% of the time. As immune exposure information, only CMV serostatus was available.

In regard to this clone: The antigen remains unidentified.

The sequencing sample was made of PBMCs. This sequence joins TRBV7-2 and TRBJ1-1; TRBD1 agrees at 7 bases. The sequence derives from a man between 25 and 39 years old in good health and CMV-seronegative. In DNA, the CDR3 is TGTGCCAGCAGCTTAGTACAGGGGCGGACTGAAGCTTTCTTT. Amino acid sequence: CASSLVQGRTEAFF.